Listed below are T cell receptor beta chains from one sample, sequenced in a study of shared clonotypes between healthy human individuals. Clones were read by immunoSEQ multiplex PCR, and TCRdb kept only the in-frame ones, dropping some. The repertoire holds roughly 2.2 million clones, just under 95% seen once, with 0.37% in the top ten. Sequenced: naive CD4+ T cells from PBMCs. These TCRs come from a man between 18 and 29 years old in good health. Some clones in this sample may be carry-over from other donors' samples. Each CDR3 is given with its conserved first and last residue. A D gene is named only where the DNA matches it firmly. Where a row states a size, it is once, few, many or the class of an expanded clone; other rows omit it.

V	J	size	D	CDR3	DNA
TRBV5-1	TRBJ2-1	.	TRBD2	CASSSLLSGEQFF	TGCGCCAGCAGCTCCCTACTTAGCGGGGAGCAGTTCTTC
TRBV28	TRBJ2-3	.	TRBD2	CASSSVAGTDTQYF	TGTGCCAGCAGTTCCGTAGCGGGAACAGATACGCAGTATTTT
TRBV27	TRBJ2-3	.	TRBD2	CASSLYSGGPADTQYF	TGTGCCAGCAGTTTATATTCGGGAGGGCCGGCAGATACGCAGTATTTT
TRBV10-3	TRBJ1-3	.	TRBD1	CAISGDRGLSGNTIYF	TGTGCCATCAGCGGGGACAGGGGCCTCTCTGGAAACACCATATATTTT
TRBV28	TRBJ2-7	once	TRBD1	CASSQTGTGRYEQYF	TGTGCCAGCAGTCAAACCGGGACAGGGAGATACGAGCAGTACTTC
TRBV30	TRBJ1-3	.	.	CAWTKKIQGSFGNTIYF	TGTGCCTGGACGAAGAAAATCCAGGGGAGTTTTGGAAACACCATATATTTT
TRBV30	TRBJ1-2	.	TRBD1	CAWSPEPRDRVPNYGYTF	TGTGCCTGGAGTCCAGAACCCCGGGACAGGGTCCCCAACTATGGCTACACCTTC
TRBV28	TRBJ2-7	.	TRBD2	CASSLSGGSSYEQYF	TGTGCCAGCAGCCTAAGCGGGGGGAGCTCCTACGAGCAGTACTTC
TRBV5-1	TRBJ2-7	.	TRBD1	CASSFVGQGAGEQYF	TGCGCCAGCAGCTTTGTCGGACAGGGGGCAGGCGAGCAGTACTTC
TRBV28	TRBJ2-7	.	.	CASSTTEYGRSYEQYF	TGTGCCAGCAGTACAACCGAATACGGGCGATCCTACGAGCAGTACTTC